The next 20 T cell receptor beta chains were all read from a single sample in a study of OX40 agonist ivuxolimab in advanced cancers. Clones were read by immunoSEQ multiplex PCR, and TCRdb kept only the in-frame ones, dropping some. The sample lists tens of thousands of clones; 92% were seen once. The sequencing here drew on CD4+ or CD8+ T cells sorted from blood, taken in a trial of the OX40 agonist ivuxolimab. These receptor sequences come from an adult with an advanced solid tumor such as melanoma, head and neck, liver or kidney cancer.

The CDR3 loop is CASSLEGSNYEQYF. The DNA for the CDR3 is TGTGCCAGCAGCTTAGAAGGGTCCAACTACGAGCAGTACTTC. This chain connects TRBV7-2 to TRBJ2-7; D is undetermined. The length of the CDR3 is 14 residues. Germline CDR1 and CDR2: SGHTA and FQGNSA. The V and J ends lost 1 base and 3 bases respectively, with 10 bases between them.

This clone appeared once. The chain couples TRBV11-2 to TRBJ2-3; perhaps TRBD1 as D (6 bases). V was pared by 0 bases and J by 6 bases, with 13 bases between. CDR3 length: 15 amino acids. CDR1 and CDR2 (germline): SGHAT, FQNNGV. Here the CDR3 reads CASSLEAGARDTQYF. CDR3 sequence (DNA): TGTGCCAGCAGCTTAGAGGCAGGGGCGCGGGATACGCAGTATTTT.

The chain employs TRBV2 and TRBJ1-4, with D unresolved. The V end lost 0 bases, the J end lost 5 bases, and 13 bases lay between the germline ends. Germline CDR1 SNHLY, CDR2 FYNNEI. This CDR3 is 16 amino acids long. The chain's CDR3 is CASSEAHEGENEKLFF. The CDR3 DNA reads as TGTGCCAGCAGTGAAGCGCATGAGGGAGAGAATGAAAAACTGTTTTTT.

V and J are TRBV4-2 and TRBJ2-7; the match to TRBD2 covers 9 bases. Trimming cost V 6 bases and J 3 bases; bases outside gene matches: 6. CDR3 size: 14 residues. Germline CDR1 and CDR2: LGHNA and YNFKEQ. In DNA, the CDR3 is TGTGCCAGCAGTCCTAGCGGGGAGAACTACGAGCAGTACTTC. Its protein product is CASSPSGENYEQYF.

The V call is TRBV7-2, the J call TRBJ1-3; the D is unclear. With 3 bases removed from V and 0 bases from J, the gap between germline ends came to 12 bases. This CDR3 spans 16 amino acids. The germline gives CDR1 SGHTA, CDR2 FQGNSA. As DNA, the CDR3 is TGTGCCAGCAGCTTGTTGGTCCCTCCCTCTGGAAACACCATATATTTT. It is translated as CASSLLVPPSGNTIYF.

The chain uses TRBV11-2 and TRBJ2-7; D gene ambiguous. Trimming took 1 base from V and 3 from J, leaving 7 bases between them. This CDR3 comprises 13 residues. Germline V lookup: CDR1 SGHAT, CDR2 FQNNGV. CDR3 in amino acids: CASSLAGFYEQYF. CDR3 nucleotide sequence: TGTGCCAGCAGCTTAGCCGGCTTCTACGAGCAGTACTTC.

The V and J genes are TRBV7-9 and TRBJ1-1; D ambiguous. Germline CDR1 is SEHNR and CDR2 is FQNEAQ (reference sequence). The CDR3 totals 15 residues. Trimming took 3 bases from V and 6 from J, leaving 17 bases between them. CDR3 in DNA: TGTGCCAGCAGCTTCTCGGGTGAAGTCAAGGCTGAAGCTTTCTTT. Its translation: CASSFSGEVKAEAFF.

V and J are TRBV13 and TRBJ2-2, with D perhaps matching TRBD1 (6 bases). This CDR3 has 15 amino acids. V was clipped by 5 bases and J by 5 bases, with 15 bases between them. Germline-derived CDR1 and CDR2 are PRHDT and FYEKMQ (reference sequence). CDR3 DNA: TGTGCCAGCAGCCCCCCCGCAGGGACAACCGGGGAGCTGTTTTTT. Translation: CASSPPAGTTGELFF. Full variable domain (rest looked up from reference TRBV13 and TRBJ2-2): AAGVIQSPRHLIKEKRETATLKCYPIPRHDTVYWYQQGPGQDPQFLISFYEKMQSDKGSIPDRFSAQQFSDYHSELNMSSLELGDSALYFCASSPPAGTTGELFFGEGSRLTVL.

The CDR3 nucleotides are TGTGCCAGCTCACCAGACAGGGGCGGGTACGAGCAGTACTTC. Translated: CASSPDRGGYEQYF. The rearrangement joins TRBV18 to TRBJ2-7, with 8 bases lining up with TRBD1. Germline V gene data show CDR1 as KGHSH and CDR2 as LQKENI. The CDR3 is 14 residues long. The J segment lost 4 bases and the V segment lost 2 bases, leaving 4 bases of the junction unmatched.

J is TRBJ2-7 and V is TRBV5-1; 8 bases are a match to TRBD1. This CDR3 contains 14 residues. With V trimmed by 2 bases and J by 2 bases, 3 bases remained unmatched. CDR1 and CDR2 from the germline V gene are SGHRS and YFSETQ. This CDR3 reads CASSFQQGAYEQYF. CDR3 nucleotides: TGCGCCAGCAGCTTCCAACAGGGGGCCTACGAGCAGTACTTC.

The chain couples TRBV7-9 to TRBJ2-3; unclear D gene. This CDR3 is 10 amino acids long. Trimming shortened V by 1 base and J by 7 bases, and 0 bases separated the two germline ends. Germline values: CDR1 SEHNR, CDR2 FQNEAQ (reference sequence). CDR3 protein: CASSLDTQYF. Here the CDR3 DNA reads TGTGCCAGCAGCTTAGATACGCAGTATTTT.

CDR3 amino acids: CASSLGSTGYTEAFF. For the CDR3, the DNA is TGTGCCAGCAGCTTAGGATCAACAGGGTACACTGAAGCTTTCTTT. The chain has TRBV7-9 and TRBJ1-1, with a tentative D call TRBD1 (6 bases). CDR3 length: 15 amino acids. Trimming left V 1 base short and J 3 bases short, with 12 bases between. Per germline, CDR1 SEHNR and CDR2 FQNEAQ (reference sequence).

This chain uses TRBV29-1 with TRBJ2-7; 7 positions match TRBD2. The CDR3 is made up of 12 amino acids. V trimming: 7 bases; J trimming: 4 bases; junction bases outside the gene matches: 7. Germline values: CDR1 SQVTM, CDR2 ANQGSEA. This CDR3 reads CSAVLGGYEQYF. For the CDR3, the DNA is TGCAGCGCGGTTCTGGGAGGGTACGAGCAGTACTTC.

The chain carries TRBV29-1 and TRBJ2-1; TRBD2 might be the D (6 bases). Between the trimmed V and J ends, which lost 3 bases and 5 bases, there was a span of 11 bases. The length of the CDR3 is 13 residues. The germline gives CDR1 SQVTM, CDR2 ANQGSEA. The CDR3 reads CSVEEGNNNEQFF. As DNA, the CDR3 is TGCAGCGTTGAGGAGGGAAACAACAATGAGCAGTTCTTC.

The chain recombines TRBV4-3 with TRBJ2-2; TRBD1 matches 11 bases. V lost 4 bases, J lost 2 bases, and 9 bases stayed unmatched. Germline CDR1 LGHNA, CDR2 YSLEER. The CDR3 has 18 residues. CDR3 loop: CASSPHRGQGVNTGELFF. The CDR3 nucleotides read TGCGCCAGCAGCCCACATAGGGGACAGGGGGTAAACACCGGGGAGCTGTTTTTT.

This CDR3 reads CASSASGTGNTEAFF. The CDR3 nucleotides are TGTGCCAGCAGCGCATCCGGGACAGGGAACACTGAAGCTTTCTTT. V and J are TRBV9 and TRBJ1-1, with 8 bases aligning to TRBD1. The CDR3 has 15 residues. Trimming at V came to 3 bases and at J to 1 base, leaving 5 bases not matched to a gene. Germline CDR1 and CDR2: SGDLS and YYNGEE. The variable domain in full, with the rest retrieved from reference TRBV9 and TRBJ1-1, is DSGVTQTPKHLITATGQRVTLRCSPRSGDLSVYWYQQSLDQGLQFLIQYYNGEERAKGNILERFSAQQFPDLHSELNLSSLELGDSALYFCASSASGTGNTEAFFGQGTRLTVV.

The chain links TRBV7-6 to TRBJ1-1; D is perhaps TRBD1 (5 bases). The CDR3 is 14 residues long. Per germline, CDR1 SGHVS and CDR2 FNYEAQ. Trimming took off 6 bases at V and 6 bases at J, with 17 bases between the two ends. The CDR3 loop is CASSPDVLGAEAFF. The DNA of the CDR3 is TGTGCCAGCAGTCCGGACGTGTTGGGGGCTGAAGCTTTCTTT.

The chain recombines TRBV4-3 with TRBJ2-1; TRBD2 aligns across 9 bases. Per germline, CDR1 LGHNA and CDR2 YSLEER. Trimming at V came to 0 bases and at J to 0 bases, leaving 3 bases not matched to a gene. The CDR3 runs to 17 residues. This CDR3 is CASSQDTTSGSYNEQFF. In DNA, the CDR3 is TGCGCCAGCAGCCAAGATACGACTAGCGGCTCCTACAATGAGCAGTTCTTC.

The chain has TRBV7-8 and TRBJ2-1, with TRBD1 matching over 9 bases. Germline assignment: CDR1 SGHVS and CDR2 FQNEAQ. V shed 6 bases and J 6 bases; nucleotides not matched to a gene: 0. This CDR3 has 12 residues. The CDR3 sequence is CASRTGGNEQFF. The CDR3 nucleotides read TGTGCCAGCAGGACAGGGGGCAATGAGCAGTTCTTC.

The gene calls are TRBV6-5 and TRBJ1-2; D is uncertain. The length of the CDR3 is 13 residues. Between the trimmed V and J ends, which lost 0 bases and 8 bases, there was a span of 10 bases. CDR1 and CDR2 (germline): MNHEY, SVGAGI. CDR3 sequence reads: CASSYSGAYGYTF. The CDR3 region has the DNA TGTGCCAGCAGTTACTCGGGCGCGTACGGCTACACCTTC.